The rows below give T cell receptor beta chains drawn from one sample of a study of PD-1 blockade in classical Hodgkin lymphoma. Profiled with immunoSEQ multiplex PCR; TCRdb holds only in-frame clones, not every one. The sample lists tens of thousands of clones, approximately 70% occurring once. The material sequenced was peripheral blood mononuclear cells (PBMCs), taken before the second cycle of nivolumab. The receptors originated from a human donor with classical Hodgkin lymphoma. CDR3s include the opening cysteine and the closing phenylalanine or tryptophan.

TRBJ2-5	TRBV13	CASSGDRAGETQYF
TRBJ1-1	TRBV6-5	CASSYWQNTEAFF
TRBJ1-6	TRBV7-9	CAVIQGDSYNSPLHF
TRBJ1-3	TRBV10-2	CASSESLLGNTIYF
TRBJ1-3	TRBV5-5	CASSFESGNTIYF
TRBJ1-1	TRBV2	CASSVGAGSGRTEAFF
TRBJ1-1	TRBV5-1	CASNEAWNTEAFF
TRBJ1-5	TRBV5-4	CASSLVPNQPQHF
TRBJ2-5	TRBV7-8	CASSLVGRPRVTQYF
TRBJ1-2	TRBV6-5	CATRDRDNYGYTF
TRBJ2-5	TRBV19	CASSIGSGGYQETQYF
TRBJ1-2	TRBV2	CASRSGVGGYTF
TRBJ2-5	TRBV10-3	CAISESQETQYF
TRBJ1-2	TRBV5-4	CASSTPGRGTNYGYTF
TRBJ1-2	TRBV4-3	CASSQDTQRQNYGYTF
TRBJ2-2	TRBV7-2	CASPSPLAGGLHTGELFF
TRBJ1-2	TRBV5-1	CASSLARQLREEANYGYTF
TRBJ1-1	TRBV19	CASSIDPGNLAFF
TRBJ2-3	TRBV28	CASSFVGDTQYF
TRBJ2-2	TRBV6-6	CASSYSRANTGELFF
TRBJ1-1	TRBV18	CASSPLGVPNTEAFF
TRBJ1-1	TRBV5-1	CASSLAMAGADTEAFF
TRBJ1-2	TRBV7-9	CASSFRYASGRGYTF
TRBJ2-1	TRBV28	CASRTPASGGSYNEQFF
TRBJ2-3	TRBV5-1	CASSTLWAITDTQYF
TRBJ1-6	TRBV5-6	CASSANVRAPFYNSPLHF
TRBJ1-5	TRBV18	CASSDGQGFQPQHF
TRBJ2-1	TRBV9	CASEEGGFNEQFF
TRBJ1-2	TRBV11-2	CASSLEAGRLSGYTF
TRBJ2-5	TRBV7-8	CASSSERALYKETQYF
TRBJ2-5	TRBV27	CASSSTLTELGTQYF
TRBJ2-1	TRBV5-4	CASSTNRGIYNEQFF
TRBJ1-1	TRBV27	CASSLYSMNTEAFF
TRBJ2-7	TRBV5-6	CASSFGTGNYEQYF
TRBJ2-3	TRBV30	CAWSTSGLPGIDTQYF
TRBJ1-2	TRBV5-4	CASSPDTNYGYTF
TRBJ2-5	TRBV2	CASRVGETQYF
TRBJ1-2	TRBV27	CASRQGADGYTF
TRBJ2-7	TRBV6-5	CASSQSGTGTYEQYF
TRBJ2-1	TRBV6-4	CANLRKRGGYEQFF
TRBJ2-1	TRBV6-6	CASIAGRNEQFF
TRBJ1-1	TRBV28	CASSFARGLTEAFF
TRBJ1-2	TRBV6-6	CASNHPGSDYGYTF
TRBJ2-7	TRBV5-5	CAGASGLSSYEQYF
TRBJ1-1	TRBV29-1	CSVPGQLNTEAFF
TRBJ2-3	TRBV19	CASSITTDTQYF
TRBJ2-5	TRBV5-1	CASSLGQAQKRETQYF
TRBJ1-1	TRBV18	CASSPPGQGTEAFF
TRBJ1-6	TRBV6-6	CASRSGGNSPLHF
TRBJ2-5	TRBV5-4	CASSTRGGQETQYF
TRBJ2-5	TRBV5-6	CASSPGLGETQYF